The sample holds many counts of the clone carrying this T cell receptor (beta chain). With 11 bases removed from V and 6 bases from J, the gap between germline ends came to 7 bases. This CDR3 contains 9 residues. Germline V CDR1 and CDR2: MNHNS, SASEGT. Constant-region reverse primers amplified full-length variable regions, followed by semi-nested Nested Universal Primer A PCR. Each CDR3 protein gets one entry after TCRdb re-called the 5' RACE reads with MiXCR. This table holds 13,000 or so distinct CDR3 sequences, more than 20% found once. What was sequenced was naive CD4+ T cells sorted from blood. The sample's subset: naive CD4+ T cells, CD4+CD45RA+CD25-. The V call is TRBV6-1, the J call TRBJ1-1; D remains unclear. This TCR was sampled from a female donor with breast cancer. DNA for the CDR3: TGTGCCTCCCCCCCTGAAGCTTTCTTT. This translates into CASPPEAFF.